This is a list of T cell receptor beta chains from one sample in a study of post-analysis software for immune sequencing data. Each CDR3 protein gets one entry after TCRdb re-called the PCR reads with MiXCR. The table records roughly 620,000 distinct CDR3 sequences, roughly 40% of them present only once. Sequenced sample: blood. These receptor sequences come from a girl between 5 and 17 years old with multiple sclerosis. CDR3s include the opening cysteine and the closing phenylalanine or tryptophan.

v_call	cdr3_aa
TRBV5-1	CASKDSGQETQYF
TRBV5-1	CASSPPGDVAQYF
TRBV3-1	CASSQDAGQSIQYF
TRBV7-9	CASSRGDREGKLFF
TRBV20-1	CSATEVGQSYNEQFF
TRBV27	CASSPRTAETQYF
TRBV3-1	CASSQESGTGFSETQYF
TRBV4-1	CASSREVDYEQYF
TRBV7-2	CASSLVRGRGPSQLGNEQFF
TRBV18	CASSSGQGPMNTEAFF
TRBV30	CAAGTGVSYEQYF
TRBV11-2	CASSLASGGPSGEQFF
TRBV21-1	CASSKVGTEGTDTQYF
TRBV2	CASSRTSGVLYNEQFF
TRBV20-1	CSAFTKGQDYGYTF
TRBV20-1	CSARYGNTEAFF
TRBV25-1	CASSELWGDRTDTQYF
TRBV15	CATSRDDTYEQYF
TRBV10-3	CAISESSTGYNEQFF
TRBV15	CATSSTASYEQYF
TRBV20-1	CSARVDRGETQYF
TRBV20-1	CSATQDEQFF
TRBV15	CATRSPMAAPYNEQFF
TRBV2	CASSGLLPSSEQYF
TRBV10-3	CAISEFASGTSATDTQYF
TRBV7-9	CASSSWKDQPQHF
TRBV5-1	CASSLGSGGNEQYF
TRBV5-1	CASSLAGGAKTQYF
TRBV6-2/TRBV6-3	CASSPRPAGMPNLVDEQFF
TRBV20-1	CSATKGQGYEQYF
TRBV7-9	CASSISGVFIGQYF
TRBV3-1	CASSQNRGGEAFF
TRBV11-2	CASSSKILTEQFF
TRBV12-3/TRBV12-4	CASSNPRVSGNTIYF
TRBV7-8	CASSLAGYDTQYF
TRBV6-5	CASSYANRASSTDTQYF
TRBV2	CASSEGSGTQYF
TRBV6-5	CASPPAGDGEQYF
TRBV27	CASSLRRGRGTEAFF
TRBV10-3	CAISEGARPPQTQYF
TRBV6-5	CASTILRGLARETQYF
TRBV6-5	CASSPGGVGNQPQHF
TRBV5-1	CASSFRENEQFF
TRBV20-1	CSASHSSGNTIYF
TRBV20-1	CRDGGAARKNIQYF
TRBV5-5	CASSPAIQTAPKLFF
TRBV24-1	CATSGPGQGFQETQYF
TRBV6-4	CASSPEAGDRNIQYF
TRBV7-9	CASRPESSYGQYF
TRBV6-5	CASTTGQGNTIYF
TRBV4-2	CASSQLPSYEQYF
TRBV2	CASKTGAPTDTQYF
TRBV5-1	CASSVQGGYNEQFF
TRBV20-1	CSASQGDEQYF
TRBV5-1	CASRKRGTYGYTF
TRBV10-3	CASRGSDEKLFF
TRBV4-1	CASSQADSRTDTQYF
TRBV10-3	CAISESSSGRYEQYF